These T cell receptor beta chains were read from a single sample in a study of cytomegalovirus exposure and HLA in healthy donors. Repertoires were generated with immunoSEQ multiplex PCR, while TCRdb's copy carries only in-frame clones and drops some. The data hold around 85,000 clones, with 65% to 75% observed a single time. The source material was PBMCs. Receptor source: a man between 60 and 70 years old in good health and CMV-seronegative. Each CDR3 is given with its conserved first and last residue. The D gene is left open where the match is weak. A row's size may be missing; if present it is once, few, many or a size class.

V gene,J gene,D gene,clone size,CDR3 protein,CDR3 DNA
TRBV11-2,TRBJ1-1,TRBD1,once,CASSLDSPGGAYAEAFF,TGTGCCAGCAGCTTAGATTCGCCAGGGGGCGCTTACGCTGAAGCTTTCTTT
TRBV19,TRBJ2-4,-,-,CASSMVEMNIQYF,TGTGCCAGTAGTATGGTTGAGATGAACATTCAGTACTTC
TRBV5-1,TRBJ1-5,-,few,CASSFQGGSNQPQHF,TGCGCCAGCAGCTTCCAGGGTGGGAGCAATCAGCCCCAGCATTTT
TRBV4-1,TRBJ2-5,-,-,CASSQSRGTVTQETQYF,TGCGCCAGCAGCCAGTCCCGGGGGACAGTAACCCAAGAGACCCAGTACTTC
TRBV5-1,TRBJ1-1,TRBD1,few,CASSLAGTGRLNAFF,TGCGCCAGCAGCTTGGCCGGGACAGGGAGATTGAATGCTTTCTTT
TRBV5-1,TRBJ2-3,TRBD2,-,CASSGTLAGTDTQYF,TGCGCCAGCAGCGGTACACTAGCGGGAACAGATACGCAGTATTTT
TRBV6-5,TRBJ1-2,-,-,CASSFTGTAGYTF,TGTGCCAGCAGTTTCACAGGGACCGCAGGCTACACCTTC
TRBV19,TRBJ1-1,-,-,CASSLVPSTEAFF,TGTGCCAGTAGTCTGGTCCCCAGCACTGAAGCTTTCTTT
TRBV27,TRBJ2-1,-,-,CASTRKSSYNEQFF,TGTGCCAGCACGAGGAAGAGCTCCTACAATGAGCAGTTCTTC
TRBV4-1,TRBJ2-3,TRBD2,-,CASSPLAGASDTQYF,TGCGCCAGCAGCCCACTAGCGGGGGCTTCAGATACGCAGTATTTT
TRBV18,TRBJ1-1,TRBD1,-,CASSVTGGSNTEAFF,TGTGCCAGCTCAGTGACAGGGGGCTCGAACACTGAAGCTTTCTTT
TRBV2,TRBJ2-7,-,once,CASTWTRGAEQYF,TGTGCCAGCACCTGGACCCGTGGGGCCGAGCAGTACTTC
TRBV11-3,TRBJ2-3,TRBD2,-,CASSPTSGGFTDTQYF,TGTGCCAGCAGCCCTACTAGCGGGGGATTTACAGATACGCAGTATTTT
TRBV5-5,TRBJ1-1,-,few,CASSLLWAGVEDTEAFF,TGTGCCAGCAGCTTGTTGTGGGCAGGGGTGGAGGATACTGAAGCTTTCTTT
TRBV7-9,TRBJ2-5,TRBD1,-,CASSFGRVGTGPKETQYF,TGTGCCAGCAGCTTCGGTCGGGTTGGGACAGGGCCCAAAGAGACCCAGTACTTC
TRBV5-4,TRBJ1-1,TRBD1,-,CANSSKGQGRNTEAFF,TGTGCCAACAGCTCGAAGGGACAGGGTAGGAACACTGAAGCTTTCTTT